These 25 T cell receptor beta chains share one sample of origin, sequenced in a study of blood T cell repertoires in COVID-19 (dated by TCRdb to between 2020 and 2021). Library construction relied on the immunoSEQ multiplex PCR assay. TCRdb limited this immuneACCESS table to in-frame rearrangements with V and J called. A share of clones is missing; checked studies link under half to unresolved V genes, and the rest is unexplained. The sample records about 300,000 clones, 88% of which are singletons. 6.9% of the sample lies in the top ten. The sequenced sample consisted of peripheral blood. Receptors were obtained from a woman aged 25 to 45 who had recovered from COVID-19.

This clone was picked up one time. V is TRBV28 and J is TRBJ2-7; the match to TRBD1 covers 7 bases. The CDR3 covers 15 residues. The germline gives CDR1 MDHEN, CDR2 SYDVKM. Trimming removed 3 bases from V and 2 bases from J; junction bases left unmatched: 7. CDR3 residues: CASSFRTGSTYEQYF. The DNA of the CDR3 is TGTGCCAGCAGTTTCAGGACAGGCTCTACCTACGAGCAGTACTTC.

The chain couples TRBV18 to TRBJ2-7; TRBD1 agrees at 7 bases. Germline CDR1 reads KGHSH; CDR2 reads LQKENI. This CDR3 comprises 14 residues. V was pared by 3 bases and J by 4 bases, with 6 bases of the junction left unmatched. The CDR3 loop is CASSPDRTDYEQYF. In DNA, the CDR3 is TGTGCCAGCTCACCGGACAGGACCGATTACGAGCAGTACTTC.

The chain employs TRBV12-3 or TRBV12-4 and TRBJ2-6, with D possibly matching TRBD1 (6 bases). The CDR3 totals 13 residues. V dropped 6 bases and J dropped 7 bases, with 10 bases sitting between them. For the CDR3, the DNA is TGTGCCAGCAGCTCCAGGGGCGCCAACGTCCTGACTTTC. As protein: CASSSRGANVLTF.

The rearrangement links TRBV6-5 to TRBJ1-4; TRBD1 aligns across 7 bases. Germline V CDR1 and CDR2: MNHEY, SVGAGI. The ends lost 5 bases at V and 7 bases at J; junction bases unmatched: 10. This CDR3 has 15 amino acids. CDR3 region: CASSLETGVGEKLFF. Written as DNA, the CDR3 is TGTGCCAGCAGTCTCGAAACAGGGGTGGGTGAAAAACTGTTTTTT.

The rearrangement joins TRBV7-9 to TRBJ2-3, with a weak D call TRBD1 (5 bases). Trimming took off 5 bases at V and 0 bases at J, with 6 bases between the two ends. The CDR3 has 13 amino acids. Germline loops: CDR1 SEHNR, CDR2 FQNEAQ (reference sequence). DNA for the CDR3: TGTGCCAGCAGCCCAGGGAGCACAGATACGCAGTATTTT. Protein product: CASSPGSTDTQYF.

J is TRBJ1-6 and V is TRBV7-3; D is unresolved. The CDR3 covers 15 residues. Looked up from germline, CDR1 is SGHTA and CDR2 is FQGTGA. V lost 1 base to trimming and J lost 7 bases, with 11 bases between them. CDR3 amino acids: CASSLNSLQNSPLHF. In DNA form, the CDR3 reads TGTGCCAGCAGCTTAAACAGTCTCCAGAATTCACCCCTCCACTTT.

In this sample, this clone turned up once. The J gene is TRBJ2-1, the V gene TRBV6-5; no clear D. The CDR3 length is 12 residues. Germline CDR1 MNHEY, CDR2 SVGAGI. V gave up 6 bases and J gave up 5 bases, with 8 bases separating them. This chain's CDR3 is CASRSVNNEQFF. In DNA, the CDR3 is TGTGCCAGCAGGTCCGTAAACAATGAGCAGTTCTTC.

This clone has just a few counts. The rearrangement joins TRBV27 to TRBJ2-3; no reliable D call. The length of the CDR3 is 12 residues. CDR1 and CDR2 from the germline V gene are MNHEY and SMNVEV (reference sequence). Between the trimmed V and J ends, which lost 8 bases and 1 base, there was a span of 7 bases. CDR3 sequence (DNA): TGTGCCAGCGCGGTTCGCACAGATACGCAGTATTTT. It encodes CASAVRTDTQYF.

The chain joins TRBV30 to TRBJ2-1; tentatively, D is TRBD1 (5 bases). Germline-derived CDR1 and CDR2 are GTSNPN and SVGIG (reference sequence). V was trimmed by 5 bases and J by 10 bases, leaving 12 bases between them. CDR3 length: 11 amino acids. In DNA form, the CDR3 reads TGTGCCTGGTTCGACAGAGGAGAGCAGTTCTTC. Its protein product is CAWFDRGEQFF.

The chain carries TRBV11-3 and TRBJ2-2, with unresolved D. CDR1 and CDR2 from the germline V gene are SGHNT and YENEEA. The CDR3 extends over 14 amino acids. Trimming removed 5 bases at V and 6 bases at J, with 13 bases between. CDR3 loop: CASSPLSASGELFF. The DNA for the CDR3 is TGTGCCAGCAGCCCACTATCGGCGTCCGGGGAGCTGTTTTTT. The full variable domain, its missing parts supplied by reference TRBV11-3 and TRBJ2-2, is EAGVVQSPRYKIIEKKQPVAFWCNPISGHNTLYWYLQNLGQGPELLIRYENEEAVDDSQLPKDRFSAERLKGVDSTLKIQPAELGDSAVYLCASSPLSASGELFFGEGSRLTVL.

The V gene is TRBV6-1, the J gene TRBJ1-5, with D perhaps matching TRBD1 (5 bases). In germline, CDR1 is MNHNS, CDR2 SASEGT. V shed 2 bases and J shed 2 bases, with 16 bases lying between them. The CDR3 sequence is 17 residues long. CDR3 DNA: TGTGCCAGCAGTGAATGGTCAGGGTTCTTCCGCAATCAGCCCCAGCATTTT. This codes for CASSEWSGFFRNQPQHF.

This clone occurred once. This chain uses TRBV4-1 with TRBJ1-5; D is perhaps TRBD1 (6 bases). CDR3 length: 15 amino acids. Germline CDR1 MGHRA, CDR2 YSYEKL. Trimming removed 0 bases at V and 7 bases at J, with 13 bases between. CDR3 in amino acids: CASSQDGRGNQPQHF. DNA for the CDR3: TGCGCCAGCAGCCAAGATGGAAGGGGGAACCAGCCCCAGCATTTT.

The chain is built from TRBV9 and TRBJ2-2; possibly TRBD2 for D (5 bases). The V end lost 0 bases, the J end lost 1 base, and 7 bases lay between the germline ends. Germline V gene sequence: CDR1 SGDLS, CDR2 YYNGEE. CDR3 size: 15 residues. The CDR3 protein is CASSVGGLNTGELFF. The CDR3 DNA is TGTGCCAGCAGCGTAGGAGGACTGAACACCGGGGAGCTGTTTTTT. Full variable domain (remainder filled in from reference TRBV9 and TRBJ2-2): DSGVTQTPKHLITATGQRVTLRCSPRSGDLSVYWYQQSLDQGLQFLIQYYNGEERAKGNILERFSAQQFPDLHSELNLSSLELGDSALYFCASSVGGLNTGELFFGEGSRLTVL.

CDR3: CASSTGTFGNQPQHF. In DNA, the CDR3 is TGTGCCAGCAGCACCGGGACATTCGGCAATCAGCCCCAGCATTTT. This chain links TRBV7-9 with TRBJ1-5; D perhaps matches TRBD1 (6 bases). CDR3 length: 15 amino acids. V dropped 5 bases and J dropped 2 bases, with 13 bases sitting between them. Germline CDR1 SEHNR, CDR2 FQNEAQ (reference sequence). Drawing the rest from reference TRBV7-9 and TRBJ1-5, the complete variable domain is DTGVSQNPRHKITKRGQNVTFRCDPISEHNRLYWYRQTLGQGPEFLTYFQNEAQLEKSRLLSDRFSAERPKGSFSTLEIQRTEQGDSAMYLCASSTGTFGNQPQHFGDGTRLSIL.

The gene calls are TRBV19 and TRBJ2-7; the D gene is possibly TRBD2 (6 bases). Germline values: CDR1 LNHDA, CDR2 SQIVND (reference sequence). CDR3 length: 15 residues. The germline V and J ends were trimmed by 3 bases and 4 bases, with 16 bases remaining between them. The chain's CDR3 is CASSMGLGSMYEQYF. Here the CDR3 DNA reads TGTGCCAGTAGTATGGGACTGGGCAGCATGTACGAGCAGTACTTC. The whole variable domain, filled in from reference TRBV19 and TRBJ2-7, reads DGGITQSPKYLFRKEGQNVTLSCEQNLNHDAMYWYRQDPGQGLRLIYYSQIVNDFQKGDIAEGYSVSREKKESFPLTVTSAQKNPTAFYLCASSMGLGSMYEQYFGPGTRLTVT.

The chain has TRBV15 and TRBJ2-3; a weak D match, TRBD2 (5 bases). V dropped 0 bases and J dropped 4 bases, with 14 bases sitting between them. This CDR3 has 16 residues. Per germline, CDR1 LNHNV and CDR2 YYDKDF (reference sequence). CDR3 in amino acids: CATSRDLAMGADTQYF. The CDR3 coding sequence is TGTGCCACCAGCAGAGACTTAGCGATGGGTGCAGATACGCAGTATTTT.

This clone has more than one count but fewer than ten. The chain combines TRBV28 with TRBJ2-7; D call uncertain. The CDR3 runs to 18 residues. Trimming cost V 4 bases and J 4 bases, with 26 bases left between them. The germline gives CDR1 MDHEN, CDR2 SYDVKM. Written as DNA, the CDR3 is TGTGCCAGCAGTTCCGCGCATGGCACCGGGTTTCGGTTATACGAGCAGTACTTC. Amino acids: CASSSAHGTGFRLYEQYF.

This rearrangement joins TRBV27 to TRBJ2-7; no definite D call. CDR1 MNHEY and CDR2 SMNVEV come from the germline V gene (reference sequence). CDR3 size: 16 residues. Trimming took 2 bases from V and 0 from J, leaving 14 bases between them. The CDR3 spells CASSLTFALSSYEQYF. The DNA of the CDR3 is TGTGCCAGCAGTTTAACGTTCGCCTTGAGCTCCTACGAGCAGTACTTC.

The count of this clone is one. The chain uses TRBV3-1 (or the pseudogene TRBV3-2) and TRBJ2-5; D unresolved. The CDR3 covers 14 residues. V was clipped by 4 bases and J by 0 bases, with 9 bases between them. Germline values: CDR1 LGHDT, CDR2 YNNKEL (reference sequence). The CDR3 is CASSPQLYQETQYF. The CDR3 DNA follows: TGTGCCAGCAGCCCACAATTGTACCAAGAGACCCAGTACTTC.

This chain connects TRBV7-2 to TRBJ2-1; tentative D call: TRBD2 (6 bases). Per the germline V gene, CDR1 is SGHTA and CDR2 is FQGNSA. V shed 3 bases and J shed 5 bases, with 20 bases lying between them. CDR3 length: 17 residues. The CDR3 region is CASSFQNAAVADNEQFF. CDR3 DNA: TGTGCCAGCAGCTTCCAGAATGCGGCGGTAGCGGACAATGAGCAGTTCTTC.

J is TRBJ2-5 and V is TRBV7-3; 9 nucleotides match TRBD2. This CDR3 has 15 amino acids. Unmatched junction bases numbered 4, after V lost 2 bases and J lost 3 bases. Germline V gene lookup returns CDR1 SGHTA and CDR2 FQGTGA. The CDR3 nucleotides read TGTGCCAGCAGCTTATGGAGCGGGGGGAAAGAGACCCAGTACTTC. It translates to CASSLWSGGKETQYF. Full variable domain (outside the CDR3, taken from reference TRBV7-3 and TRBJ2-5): GAGVSQTPSNKVTEKGKYVELRCDPISGHTALYWYRQSLGQGPEFLIYFQGTGAADDSGLPNDRFFAVRPEGSVSTLKIQRTERGDSAVYLCASSLWSGGKETQYFGPGTRLLVL.

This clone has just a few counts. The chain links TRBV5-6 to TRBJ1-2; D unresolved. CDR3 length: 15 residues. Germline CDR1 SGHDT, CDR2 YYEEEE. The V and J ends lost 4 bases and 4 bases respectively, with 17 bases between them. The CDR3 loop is CASSEGLHGGYGYTF. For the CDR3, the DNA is TGTGCCAGCAGCGAAGGACTCCACGGCGGCTATGGCTACACCTTC.

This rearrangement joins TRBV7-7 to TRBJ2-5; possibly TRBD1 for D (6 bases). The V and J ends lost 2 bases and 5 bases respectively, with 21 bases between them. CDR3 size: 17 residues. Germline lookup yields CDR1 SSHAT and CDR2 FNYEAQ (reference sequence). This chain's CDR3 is CASSLWPGVAPWETQYF. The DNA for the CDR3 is TGTGCCAGCAGCTTATGGCCAGGGGTCGCGCCGTGGGAGACCCAGTACTTC.

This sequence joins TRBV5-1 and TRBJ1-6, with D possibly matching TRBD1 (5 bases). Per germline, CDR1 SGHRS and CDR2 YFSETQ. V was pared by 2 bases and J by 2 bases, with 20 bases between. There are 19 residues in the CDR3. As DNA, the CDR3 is TGCGCCAGCAGCTTAAGGCCAGCAGGGCAAAATGCCTATAATTCACCCCTCCACTTT. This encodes CASSLRPAGQNAYNSPLHF.

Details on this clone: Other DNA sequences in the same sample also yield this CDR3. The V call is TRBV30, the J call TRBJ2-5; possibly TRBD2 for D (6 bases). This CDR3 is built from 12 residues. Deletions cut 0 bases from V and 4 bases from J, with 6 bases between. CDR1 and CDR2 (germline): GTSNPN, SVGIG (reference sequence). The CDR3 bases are TGTGCCTGGAGTGTGCGGGGAGAGACCCAGTACTTC. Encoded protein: CAWSVRGETQYF.